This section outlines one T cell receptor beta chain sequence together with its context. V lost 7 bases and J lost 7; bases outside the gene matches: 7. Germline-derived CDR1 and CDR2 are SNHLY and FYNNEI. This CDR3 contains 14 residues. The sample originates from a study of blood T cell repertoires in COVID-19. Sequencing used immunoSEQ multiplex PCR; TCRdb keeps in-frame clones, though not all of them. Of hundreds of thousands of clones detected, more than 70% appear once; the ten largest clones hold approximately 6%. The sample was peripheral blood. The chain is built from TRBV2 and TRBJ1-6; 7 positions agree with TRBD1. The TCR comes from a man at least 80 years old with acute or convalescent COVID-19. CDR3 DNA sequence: TGTGCCAGCAAGCGACAGGGAACCAATTCACCCCTCCACTTT. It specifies CASKRQGTNSPLHF.